This T cell receptor (beta chain) stems from a study of response to subunit inactivated influenza vaccine. Overall study findings and caveats: With each seasonal influenza vaccination, the authors suggested, few new T cells are recruited.

TCRdb independently ran MiXCR on the RT-PCR reads; one entry per CDR3 protein. The data show about 780,000 distinct CDR3 sequences, around 20% seen once. The CDR3 is made up of 13 amino acids. Germline V gene lookup returns CDR1 DFQATT and CDR2 SNEGSKA (reference sequence). Losses at the gene ends were 6 bases for V and 2 bases for J; bases not matched to a gene: 6. For this clonotype: As yet, its antigen is unknown.

The sample was PBMCs from blood, taken around 5 days after vaccination. This TCR was recovered from a man between 45 and 60 years old who received an inactivated influenza vaccine. The rearrangement links TRBV20-1 to TRBJ2-7, with 8 bases identical to TRBD1. The CDR3 region has the DNA TGCAGTGCCGATGGACAGGGCGCCTACGAGCAGTACTTC. As protein: CSADGQGAYEQYF.